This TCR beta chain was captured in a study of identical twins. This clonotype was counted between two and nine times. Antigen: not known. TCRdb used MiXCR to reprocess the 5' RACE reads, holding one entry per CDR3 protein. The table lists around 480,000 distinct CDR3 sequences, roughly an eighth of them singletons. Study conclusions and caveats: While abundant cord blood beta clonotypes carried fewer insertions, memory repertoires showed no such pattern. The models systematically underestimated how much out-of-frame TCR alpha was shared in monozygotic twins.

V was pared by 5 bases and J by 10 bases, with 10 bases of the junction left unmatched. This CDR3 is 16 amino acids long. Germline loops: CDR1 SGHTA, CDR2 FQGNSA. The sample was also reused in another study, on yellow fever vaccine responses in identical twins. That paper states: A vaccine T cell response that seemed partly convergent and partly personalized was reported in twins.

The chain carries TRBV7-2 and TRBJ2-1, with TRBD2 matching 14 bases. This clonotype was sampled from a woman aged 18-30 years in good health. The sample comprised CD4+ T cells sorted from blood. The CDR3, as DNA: TGTGCCAGCAGCCAGACTAGCGGGGGGGCCTATATCGAGCAGTTCTTC. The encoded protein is CASSQTSGGAYIEQFF.